A selection of T cell receptor beta chains follows, all from one sample in a study of human T cells and chemical hapten exposure. TCRdb fed the RACE reads into MiXCR, producing one record per CDR3 protein. This table holds around 130,000 distinct CDR3 sequences, roughly 12% found once. Material: whole blood, obtained in connection with sensitization to the hapten diphenylcyclopropenone (DPC). These receptors came from a woman between 45 and 60 years old with alopecia areata. Some clones in this sample may be carry-over from other donors' samples. Each CDR3 is given with its conserved first and last residue. D genes are given only for firm matches. Expanded clones are given a class, and other clones once, few, many or no size at all.

TRBJ2-1 | NA | TRBV25-1 | once | CASSEAGNEQFF | TGTGCCAGCAGTGAAGCGGGCAATGAGCAGTTCTTC
TRBJ2-3 | TRBD2 | TRBV3-1 | NA | CASGPLLAATTSTDTQYF | TGTGCCAGCGGGCCGTTGCTAGCGGCAACAACTAGCACAGATACGCAGTATTTT
TRBJ2-1 | TRBD2 | TRBV6-2/TRBV6-3 | NA | CASSSLTSGGANEQFF | TGTGCCAGCAGTTCCTTGACTAGCGGGGGGGCTAATGAGCAGTTCTTC
TRBJ2-1 | TRBD1 | TRBV5-1 | few | CASSSTTGGHEQFF | TGCGCCAGCAGCTCGACGACAGGGGGACATGAGCAGTTCTTC
TRBJ2-3 | TRBD2 | TRBV7-8 | NA | CASSPGLHTDTQYF | TGTGCCAGCAGCCCGGGACTACACACAGATACGCAGTATTTT
TRBJ2-7 | NA | TRBV12-3/TRBV12-4 | few | CASNTGISEQYF | TGTGCCAGCAATACAGGGATCTCCGAGCAGTACTTC
TRBJ2-5 | TRBD2 | TRBV4-2 | many | CASSQAASGGQETQYF | TGTGCCAGCAGCCAAGCGGCTAGCGGGGGACAAGAGACCCAGTACTTC
TRBJ2-3 | NA | TRBV5-1 | many | CASSLQASATDTQYF | TGCGCCAGCAGCTTACAAGCTAGCGCCACAGATACGCAGTATTTT
TRBJ2-7 | NA | TRBV12-3/TRBV12-4 | many | CASSPPGLPFSYEQYF | TGTGCCAGCAGCCCTCCCGGGCTCCCTTTCTCCTACGAGCAGTACTTC
TRBJ1-3 | NA | TRBV10-3 | few | CGTKLGGDIQF | TGTGGTACTAAGTTGGGCGGGGACATCCAATTT
TRBJ2-5 | TRBD2 | TRBV10-3 | NA | CAIRGGQETQYF | TGTGCCATCCGGGGGGGACAAGAGACCCAGTACTTC
TRBJ2-7 | NA | TRBV10-3 | many | CAISEGVLGQYF | TGTGCCATCAGTGAAGGGGTGCTGGGGCAGTACTTC
TRBJ1-6 | NA | TRBV6-5 | NA | CASKEQDNNSPLHF | TGTGCCAGCAAGGAACAGGACAATAATTCACCCCTCCACTTT
TRBJ2-2 | NA | TRBV5-1 | NA | CASSSGRQGRVELFF | TGCGCCAGCAGCTCGGGGCGGCAGGGTAGAGTGGAGCTGTTTTTT